Reported below is one T cell receptor (beta chain). TCRdb keeps only in-frame clones here, not all; method: immunoSEQ multiplex PCR. Altogether some 21,000 clones are present, around 80% being singletons, with the ten largest covering 15% to 20%. Every patient experienced relapse after autologous stem cell transplantation, and brentuximab vedotin exposure varied. This specimen belongs to a study of PD-1 blockade in classical Hodgkin lymphoma. This sequence originates from a human donor with classical Hodgkin lymphoma. Source: peripheral blood mononuclear cells (PBMCs), taken before the second cycle of nivolumab.

The CDR3 is CASSSSPDRVTYEQYF. For the CDR3, the DNA is TGCGCCAGCAGCTCTTCCCCGGACAGGGTTACCTACGAGCAGTACTTC. The genes are TRBV5-1 and TRBJ2-7, with 8 bases aligning to TRBD1. CDR1 is SGHRS, CDR2 YFSETQ, per germline. With V trimmed by 3 bases and J by 2 bases, 10 bases remained unmatched. The CDR3 spans 16 residues.